This T cell receptor (beta chain) was found in a study of OX40 agonist ivuxolimab in advanced cancers. Germline V gives CDR1 LNHDA, CDR2 SQIVND (reference sequence). Trimming at V came to 10 bases and at J to 3 bases, leaving 7 bases not matched to a gene. CDR3 length equals 13 residues. This clone appeared a few times. Sequencing used immunoSEQ multiplex PCR; TCRdb keeps in-frame clones, though not all of them. The sample lists 100,000 to 150,000 clones; about 93% were seen once. The J gene is TRBJ1-1, the V gene TRBV19, with TRBD1 identical over 8 bases. The clonotype comes from an adult with an advanced solid tumor such as melanoma, head and neck, liver or kidney cancer. Sample: CD4+ or CD8+ T cells sorted from blood, taken in a trial of the OX40 agonist ivuxolimab. The CDR3 protein is CATGQGMDTEAFF. The CDR3 coding sequence is TGTGCCACAGGACAGGGAATGGACACTGAAGCTTTCTTT.